This T cell receptor beta chain was observed in a study of T cell repertoires in cytomegalovirus infection. Study-wide points: HLA-C-restricted CMV clonotypes gave the most frequent clonotype in two of eight donors.

The CDR3 length is 15 residues. From germline, CDR1 is MDHEN and CDR2 SYDVKM. TCRdb redid the calling of the reads with MiXCR, one entry per CDR3 protein. The data contain a few hundred thousand distinct CDR3 sequences, about 30% of them seen just once; the ten biggest clones take up about 13%. A word on this clonotype: No antigen is known for it. At one end, the junction sequence differs from germline, possibly due to a read error.

The sequenced material came from PBMCs. This sequence joins TRBV28 and TRBJ1-5; D perhaps matches TRBD1 (6 bases). The receptor comes from a human donor in good health (CMV status not recorded). Some clones in this sample may be carry-over from other donors' samples. CDR3 coding DNA: TGTGCCAACAGTCCCGCCGGGGGGCGCAATCAGCCCCAGCATTTT. It specifies CANSPAGGRNQPQHF. Full variable domain (outside the CDR3, taken from reference TRBV28 and TRBJ1-5): DVKVTQSSRYLVKRTGEKVFLECVQDMDHENMFWYRQDPGLGLRLIYFSYDVKMKEKGDIPEGYSVSREKKERFSLILESASTNQTSMYLCANSPAGGRNQPQHFGDGTRLSIL.